The 24 T cell receptor beta chains below were found in one sample sequenced in a study of response to subunit inactivated influenza vaccine. TCRdb reprocessed the RT-PCR reads with MiXCR, giving one entry per CDR3 protein. The sample shows 150,000 or so distinct CDR3 sequences, roughly 10% of them seen only once. Specimen: CD8+ T cells sorted from PBMCs, collected around 2 years after vaccination. The receptors derive from a man aged 50-75 years who received an inactivated influenza vaccine.

The rearrangement joins TRBV30 to TRBJ2-2; maybe TRBD2 (5 bases). Per the germline V gene, CDR1 is GTSNPN and CDR2 is SVGIG (reference sequence). This CDR3 spans 14 amino acids. Trimming pared 5 bases from V and 0 bases from J, leaving 10 bases between. CDR3 residues: CAWEGFSNTGELFF. DNA of the CDR3: TGTGCCTGGGAGGGATTTTCGAACACCGGGGAGCTGTTTTTT. Using reference TRBV30 and TRBJ2-2 for the parts outside the CDR3, the full variable domain is SQTIHQWPATLVQPVGSPLSLECTVEGTSNPNLYWYRQAAGRGLQLLFYSVGIGQISSEVPQNLSASRPQDRQFILSSKKLLLSDSGFYLCAWEGFSNTGELFFGEGSRLTVL.

This clonotype was recorded a few times. The chain recombines TRBV4-3 with TRBJ2-2; 9 bases map to TRBD2. This CDR3 region has 17 residues. CDR1 and CDR2 (germline): LGHNA, YSLEER. V dropped 3 bases and J dropped 3; count of bases not matched to a gene: 8. The CDR3 spells CASSQGPGLAYTGELFF. The CDR3 region has the DNA TGCGCCAGCAGCCAGGGACCGGGACTAGCTTACACCGGGGAGCTGTTTTTT.

This clonotype was observed a handful of times. The CDR3 here is CASSLAPSGAPYGYTF. In DNA form, the CDR3 reads TGTGCCAGCAGCTTAGCTCCTTCCGGGGCCCCCTATGGCTACACCTTC. The J gene is TRBJ1-2, the V gene TRBV7-9, with TRBD1 as a possible D gene (5 bases). The CDR3 has 16 amino acids. Germline assignment: CDR1 SEHNR and CDR2 FQNEAQ (reference sequence). V lost 0 bases and J 4 bases, leaving 15 bases between the germline ends.

The CDR3 nucleotides are TGTGCCAGCAGTTTATCCGTGGCTGGGGGCGAGCAGTACTTC. Translated, it gives CASSLSVAGGEQYF. The chain carries TRBV27 and TRBJ2-7, with D possibly called TRBD1 or TRBD2 (5 bases each). The germline gives CDR1 MNHEY, CDR2 SMNVEV (reference sequence). CDR3 length: 14 residues. Trimming removed 0 bases from V and 6 bases from J, with 12 bases in between.

In this sample, this clonotype turned up many times. At one boundary the junction diverges from the germline segment, which might be a read error. This chain joins TRBV4-2 and TRBJ1-4; D ambiguous. Germline V CDR1 and CDR2: LGHNA, YNFKEQ. The CDR3 is made up of 13 amino acids. CDR3 bases: TGTGCCAGCAGCCAAGATCTTCTACGCCCGGAGGTTTTT. Translating gives CASSQDLLRPEVF.

This clonotype was seen repeatedly, ten times or more. The rearrangement uses TRBV12-3 or TRBV12-4 and TRBJ2-3; 7 bases align to TRBD1. This CDR3 is built from 14 residues. The junction had 11 bases not matched to a gene; V was cut back by 7 bases and J by 7 bases. The DNA of the CDR3 is TGTGCCAGCACCAGACAGGGAATCCCGAATACGCAGTATTTT. This encodes CASTRQGIPNTQYF.

The rearrangement links TRBV4-1 to TRBJ2-5; unclear D gene. CDR3 size: 16 residues. The V end lost 2 bases, the J end lost 5 bases, and 18 bases lay between the germline ends. Per germline, CDR1 MGHRA and CDR2 YSYEKL. CDR3 nucleotide sequence: TGCGCCAGCAGCCAACAATCGGGCCTCACGGGCGAGACCCAGTACTTC. Translation gives CASSQQSGLTGETQYF.

This clonotype has more than one count but fewer than ten. The chain employs TRBV10-1 and TRBJ2-1, with D unclear. V shed 0 bases and J shed 4 bases, with 4 bases lying between them. Germline-derived CDR1 and CDR2 are WNHNN and SYGVQD (reference sequence). CDR3 length equals 13 residues. The CDR3 bases are TGCGCCAGCAGTGAGTCGGCTTACAATGAGCAGTTCTTC. Protein product: CASSESAYNEQFF.

The chain links TRBV4-3 to TRBJ2-2, with D unclear. CDR1 LGHNA and CDR2 YSLEER come from the germline V gene. The length of the CDR3 is 17 residues. V was trimmed by 0 bases and J by 6 bases, leaving 17 bases between them. CDR3 DNA: TGCGCCAGCAGCCAAGATGATCGGGCCCTTGAGTCCGGGGAGCTGTTTTTT. Protein product: CASSQDDRALESGELFF.

This clonotype was picked up a small number of times. The chain recombines TRBV4-3 with TRBJ2-1; tentatively, D is TRBD1 (5 bases). Trimming removed 0 bases from V and 5 bases from J, with 20 bases in between. Germline V lookup: CDR1 LGHNA, CDR2 YSLEER. This CDR3 region has 18 residues. The DNA of the CDR3 is TGCGCCAGCAGCCAAGATTGGGGCGTCGAGGCTCCCCACAATGAGCAGTTCTTC. This gives the protein CASSQDWGVEAPHNEQFF.

This clonotype was detected many times. This chain joins TRBV12-3 or TRBV12-4 and TRBJ2-5; TRBD1 aligns across 7 bases. The J segment lost 2 bases and the V segment lost 6 bases, leaving 9 bases of the junction unmatched. The CDR3 sequence is 15 residues long. CDR3: CASSSPGTVQETQYF. Written as DNA, the CDR3 is TGTGCCAGCAGCTCACCCGGGACAGTTCAAGAGACCCAGTACTTC.

This chain uses TRBV11-2 with TRBJ2-5; D gene ambiguous. The germline CDR1 and CDR2 sequences are SGHAT and FQNNGV. V was trimmed by 0 bases and J by 0 bases, leaving 8 bases between them. This CDR3 has 15 residues. The CDR3 loop reads CASSLDLWYQETQYF. As DNA, the CDR3 is TGTGCCAGCAGCTTAGATCTCTGGTACCAAGAGACCCAGTACTTC.

V is TRBV9 and J is TRBJ2-2; a possible D gene is TRBD1 (6 bases). In germline, CDR1 is SGDLS, CDR2 YYNGEE. With 4 bases removed from V and 6 bases from J, the gap between germline ends came to 10 bases. This CDR3 contains 13 residues. DNA of the CDR3: TGTGCCAGCAGCTTCGGGACATCCGGGGAGCTGTTTTTT. It is translated as CASSFGTSGELFF.

This clonotype came up a few times. The chain employs TRBV2 and TRBJ2-7; maybe TRBD2 (6 bases). Germline CDR1 SNHLY, CDR2 FYNNEI. This CDR3 region has 14 residues. The V and J ends lost 2 bases and 0 bases respectively, with 8 bases between them. The CDR3 protein is CASSELLASYEQYF. Here the CDR3 DNA reads TGTGCCAGCAGTGAATTACTAGCCTCCTACGAGCAGTACTTC.

The chain couples TRBV5-1 to TRBJ1-1, with 7 positions matching TRBD1. Germline V gene data show CDR1 as SGHRS and CDR2 as YFSETQ. This CDR3 has 16 residues. The V segment lost 0 bases and the J segment 2 bases; nucleotides outside the gene matches: 7. The CDR3 nucleotides read TGCGCCAGCAGCTTGGAACACCGGGACAGCAACACTGAAGCTTTCTTT. Translating it yields CASSLEHRDSNTEAFF.

For this clonotype: With a much larger clone just one base away, this may be a read error. The CDR3, as DNA: TGCGCCAGCCGACGTGCGAGCACAGATACGCAGTATTTT. Translating gives CASRRASTDTQYF. V gene TRBV4-1 combines with J gene TRBJ2-3; D call uncertain. This CDR3 comprises 13 residues. Deletions cut 8 bases from V and 0 bases from J, with 9 bases between. CDR1 and CDR2 (germline): MGHRA, YSYEKL.

This clonotype was counted ten times or more. This chain links TRBV7-2 with TRBJ2-1; weak D call: TRBD2 (7 bases). Trimming removed 6 bases at V and 9 bases at J, with 18 bases between. The CDR3 length is 14 residues. CDR1 and CDR2 (germline): SGHTA, FQGNSA. The CDR3 sequence: CASRRGQGGSEQFF. The CDR3, as DNA: TGTGCCAGCAGGCGGGGGCAGGGAGGTAGTGAGCAGTTCTTC.

This clonotype has a count of ten or more. The rearrangement uses TRBV6-5 and TRBJ1-1; 7 nucleotides line up with TRBD1. J was trimmed by 6 bases and V by 4 bases; bases with no gene match: 5. Germline V gene data show CDR1 as MNHEY and CDR2 as SVGAGI. The CDR3 is 13 amino acids. CDR3 protein: CASSFDREAEAFF. The CDR3 DNA sequence: TGTGCCAGCAGTTTCGACAGGGAGGCTGAAGCTTTCTTT.

This clonotype turned up a few times. The chain uses TRBV7-8 and TRBJ2-7; D call uncertain. The CDR3 contains 15 residues. V was shortened by 4 bases and J by 3 bases, with 16 bases between the two germline ends. The germline V gene has CDR1 SGHVS and CDR2 FQNEAQ. CDR3 bases: TGTGCCAGCAGCTCAAGCCCGGACGGAATCTACGAGCAGTACTTC. Translating gives CASSSSPDGIYEQYF.

In this sample, this clonotype turned up a few times. This chain joins TRBV10-3 and TRBJ2-5, with TRBD2 as a possible D gene (5 bases). From germline, CDR1 is ENHRY and CDR2 SYGVKD. V was pared by 8 bases and J by 8 bases, with 18 bases between. This CDR3 contains 13 residues. The chain's CDR3 is CAISLERSETQYF. The CDR3 DNA follows: TGTGCCATCTCACTGGAGCGGAGCGAAACCCAGTACTTC.

The chain links TRBV7-6 to TRBJ2-4; weak D call: TRBD1 (7 bases). Germline loops: CDR1 SGHVS, CDR2 FNYEAQ. The CDR3 sequence is 16 residues long. Trimming shortened V by 3 bases and J by 8 bases, and 20 bases separated the two germline ends. The CDR3, as DNA: TGTGCCAGCAGCTTGCCCCTGGGGGGACAGTCCGACATTCAGTACTTC. Residues: CASSLPLGGQSDIQYF.

V usage is TRBV4-3 and J usage is TRBJ1-4; D gene unclear. The V gene's germline CDR1 is LGHNA and CDR2 YSLEER. The CDR3 totals 16 residues. V lost 4 bases and J 5 bases, leaving 17 bases between the germline ends. The CDR3 DNA sequence: TGCGCCAGCAGCCGCACATGGAGGGATTTGAATGAAAAACTGTTTTTT. It yields the protein CASSRTWRDLNEKLFF.

In its sample, this clonotype was seen a few times. The V and J genes are TRBV27 and TRBJ2-7; D not resolved. Germline V CDR1 and CDR2: MNHEY, SMNVEV (reference sequence). The CDR3 contains 14 residues. V shed 0 bases and J shed 2 bases, with 8 bases lying between them. The CDR3: CASSLSGRTYEQYF. The CDR3, as DNA: TGTGCCAGCAGTTTATCCGGCAGGACCTACGAGCAGTACTTC.

The chain is built from TRBV6-5 and TRBJ2-7; D tentatively reads TRBD1 or TRBD2 (5 bases each). CDR3 size: 15 residues. Germline values: CDR1 MNHEY, CDR2 SVGAGI. Trimming pared 0 bases from V and 5 bases from J, leaving 14 bases between. CDR3 DNA: TGTGCCAGCAGTTACTCGATCGGCAGGGACCACGAGCAGTACTTC. This sequence encodes CASSYSIGRDHEQYF.